These T cell receptor beta chains were read from a single sample in a study of blood T cells in healthy people across ages. TCRdb used MiXCR to reprocess the 5' RACE reads, holding one entry per CDR3 protein. The sample holds approximately 600,000 distinct CDR3 sequences, around 54% seen once. Sample: blood. The origin of the receptors is a man aged 55 to 70 in good health. CDR3s include the opening cysteine and the closing phenylalanine or tryptophan. The D gene is left open where the match is weak. Clone size is given for some rows only: seen once, a few or many times, or a class if the clone is expanded.

j_call: TRBJ2-1; d_call: TRBD2; clone_size: .; v_call: TRBV29-1; cdr3_nt: TGCAGCGCGGGGGAGGGGACTGCCTGGGGGCAGTTCTTC; cdr3_aa: CSAGEGTAWGQFF
j_call: TRBJ2-4; d_call: .; clone_size: .; v_call: TRBV7-9; cdr3_nt: TGTGCCAGCAGCGCCTCAGGGCCAGCCAAAAACATTCAGTACTTC; cdr3_aa: CASSASGPAKNIQYF
j_call: TRBJ2-6; d_call: .; clone_size: few; v_call: TRBV11-2; cdr3_nt: TGTGCCAGCAGCTTTGTCGGGGCTGGGGCCAACGTCCTGACTTTC; cdr3_aa: CASSFVGAGANVLTF
j_call: TRBJ1-5; d_call: .; clone_size: .; v_call: TRBV6-6; cdr3_nt: TGTGCCAGCACCACGACCGCCAAAGGTAATCAGCCCCAGCATTTT; cdr3_aa: CASTTTAKGNQPQHF
j_call: TRBJ2-7; d_call: TRBD2; clone_size: .; v_call: TRBV5-6; cdr3_nt: TGTGCCAGCAGCTTGGGTCGCCTAGCGGAGACCTACGAGCAGTACTTC; cdr3_aa: CASSLGRLAETYEQYF
j_call: TRBJ2-7; d_call: .; clone_size: .; v_call: TRBV12-3/TRBV12-4; cdr3_nt: TGTGCCAGCAGTTTGGGCCGGACTGGCGCCTACGAGCAGTACTTC; cdr3_aa: CASSLGRTGAYEQYF
j_call: TRBJ2-3; d_call: .; clone_size: few; v_call: TRBV7-2; cdr3_nt: TGTGCCAGCAGCTTCCTACAGGGCACAGATACGCAGTATTTT; cdr3_aa: CASSFLQGTDTQYF
j_call: TRBJ2-5; d_call: .; clone_size: .; v_call: TRBV7-9; cdr3_nt: TGTGCCAGCAGCGTAGCTCCACCCCACGAGACCCAGTACTTC; cdr3_aa: CASSVAPPHETQYF
j_call: TRBJ1-4; d_call: TRBD1; clone_size: .; v_call: TRBV11-2; cdr3_nt: TGTGCCAGCAGCCCTGTCAGGACAGGGGTAGAAAAACTGTTTTTT; cdr3_aa: CASSPVRTGVEKLFF
j_call: TRBJ1-5; d_call: .; clone_size: many; v_call: TRBV7-2; cdr3_nt: TGTGCCAGCAGCTTAGCGCGGGGGGGTGCGGTTCAGCCCCAGCATTTT; cdr3_aa: CASSLARGGAVQPQHF
j_call: TRBJ2-5; d_call: TRBD2; clone_size: .; v_call: TRBV12-3/TRBV12-4; cdr3_nt: TGTGCCAGCAGTTTCCTAGCGGGGTCCCAAGAGACCCAGTACTTC; cdr3_aa: CASSFLAGSQETQYF
j_call: TRBJ2-1; d_call: TRBD2; clone_size: .; v_call: TRBV29-1; cdr3_nt: TGCGGCGTTGAAAGGTCTAGCGGGGGGAGGGATGAGCAGTTCTTC; cdr3_aa: CGVERSSGGRDEQFF
j_call: TRBJ2-1; d_call: TRBD2; clone_size: few; v_call: TRBV10-3; cdr3_nt: TGTGCCATCACCAAGACTAGCGGGGGGGGTTACAATGAGCAGTTCTTC; cdr3_aa: CAITKTSGGGYNEQFF
j_call: TRBJ2-7; d_call: TRBD1; clone_size: many; v_call: TRBV29-1; cdr3_nt: TGCAGCGTCTCGACAGGGTGGGGATACGAGCAGTACTTC; cdr3_aa: CSVSTGWGYEQYF
j_call: TRBJ2-1; d_call: .; clone_size: few; v_call: TRBV12-3/TRBV12-4; cdr3_nt: TGTGCCAGCAGTTTTCAGCGGAATGAGCAGTTCTTC; cdr3_aa: CASSFQRNEQFF
j_call: TRBJ2-5; d_call: .; clone_size: .; v_call: TRBV3-1; cdr3_nt: TGTGCCAGCAGCCACCCAGAAGACAGTCGGGAGACCCAGTACTTC; cdr3_aa: CASSHPEDSRETQYF
j_call: TRBJ2-6; d_call: .; clone_size: few; v_call: TRBV11-2; cdr3_nt: TGTGCCAGCAGCGCCAGGGCTGGGGCCAACGTCCTGACTTTC; cdr3_aa: CASSARAGANVLTF
j_call: TRBJ2-5; d_call: .; clone_size: .; v_call: TRBV6-6; cdr3_nt: TGTGCCAGCAGCCGTGATTGGGGAGAGACCCAGTACTTC; cdr3_aa: CASSRDWGETQYF
j_call: TRBJ2-4; d_call: .; clone_size: few; v_call: TRBV9; cdr3_nt: TGTGCCAGCACTCCAGGAGGAAACATTCAGTACTTC; cdr3_aa: CASTPGGNIQYF
j_call: TRBJ2-7; d_call: TRBD2; clone_size: .; v_call: TRBV10-3; cdr3_nt: TGTGCCATCAGTGAGCCCCCCACTAGCGGGGGGAACAATGAGCAGTACTTC; cdr3_aa: CAISEPPTSGGNNEQYF
j_call: TRBJ2-5; d_call: .; clone_size: .; v_call: TRBV6-5; cdr3_nt: TGTGCCAGCAGACGGACCTTCCAAGAGACCCAGTACTTC; cdr3_aa: CASRRTFQETQYF
j_call: TRBJ2-5; d_call: TRBD2; clone_size: .; v_call: TRBV10-3; cdr3_nt: TGTGCCATCAGTGGTGGGGAGGGAGAGACCCAGTACTTC; cdr3_aa: CAISGGEGETQYF
j_call: TRBJ2-1; d_call: TRBD2; clone_size: .; v_call: TRBV15; cdr3_nt: TGTGCCACCAGCAGAGATGGGGCTAGCGGGGGTAATGAGCAGTTCTTC; cdr3_aa: CATSRDGASGGNEQFF
j_call: TRBJ2-1; d_call: .; clone_size: .; v_call: TRBV7-9; cdr3_nt: TGCGCCAGCAGCTTAGGGGGAGATGGGAATGAGCAGTTCTTC; cdr3_aa: CASSLGGDGNEQFF
j_call: TRBJ2-1; d_call: .; clone_size: once; v_call: TRBV29-1; cdr3_nt: TGCGGCGTTGGGGGCGGGGGCTTGTGGAATGAGCAGTTCTTC; cdr3_aa: CGVGGGGLWNEQFF
j_call: TRBJ2-7; d_call: TRBD1; clone_size: .; v_call: TRBV4-1; cdr3_nt: TGCGCCAGCAGCCAAAATGACAGGGTCTCCTACGAGCAGTACTTC; cdr3_aa: CASSQNDRVSYEQYF